The clone carrying this TCR beta chain was recorded a few times. This sample was included in a study of T-cell reconstitution after alpha-beta-depleted transplantation in children. The TCRbeta library incorporated unique molecular identifiers. TCRdb re-analysed the PCR reads in MiXCR, keeping a single row per CDR3 protein. Among about 260,000 distinct CDR3 sequences listed, 6.5% to 9% were seen once. The V end lost 2 bases, the J end lost 9 bases, and 11 bases lay between the germline ends. The CDR3 length is 13 residues. Germline V CDR1 and CDR2: MDHEN, SYDVKM. The sample consisted of PBMCs, mostly from graft donor cells, taken 180 days after TCRalphabeta/CD19-depleted stem cell transplant. The gene calls are TRBV28 and TRBJ1-3; maybe TRBD1 (6 bases). The sequence derives from a male patient under 18 who had a stem cell transplant for acute lymphoblastic leukemia, so the T cells may come from the graft donor. The CDR3 nucleotides read TGTGCCAGCAGTTTACTGGAGGGGGGCACCATATATTTT. Translating gives CASSLLEGGTIYF.